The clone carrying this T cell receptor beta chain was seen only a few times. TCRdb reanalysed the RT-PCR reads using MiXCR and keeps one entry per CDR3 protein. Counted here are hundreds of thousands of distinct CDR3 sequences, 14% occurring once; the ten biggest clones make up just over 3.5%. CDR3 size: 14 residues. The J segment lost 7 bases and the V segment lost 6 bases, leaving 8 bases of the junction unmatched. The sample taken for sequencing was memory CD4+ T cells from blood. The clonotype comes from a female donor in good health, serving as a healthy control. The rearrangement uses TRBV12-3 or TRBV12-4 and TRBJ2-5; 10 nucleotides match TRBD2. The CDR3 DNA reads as TGTGCCAGCAGCTCCGGGACTAGCGCGTGGACCCAGTACTTC. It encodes CASSSGTSAWTQYF.